Listed here are 16 T cell receptor beta chains from one sample, sequenced in a study of blood T cell repertoires in COVID-19. The assay was immunoSEQ multiplex PCR, and TCRdb's table has in-frame clones only and misses some. Of about 99,000 clones in the sample, nearly 90% were seen once. Sequenced material: peripheral blood. The receptors stem from a man between 50 and 59 years old in a cohort sampled during active COVID-19.

Only one count was recorded for this clone. V is TRBV5-1 and J is TRBJ1-3; perhaps TRBD1 as D (5 bases). Trimming removed 0 bases from V and 2 bases from J, with 9 bases in between. Per the germline V gene, CDR1 is SGHRS and CDR2 is YFSETQ. The CDR3 consists of 15 residues. CDR3 in DNA: TGCGCCAGCAGCTTGGTGCCAGGGACTGGAAACACCATATATTTT. Protein sequence: CASSLVPGTGNTIYF.

The chain has TRBV7-2 and TRBJ1-2, with D unresolved. Between the trimmed V and J ends, which lost 7 bases and 2 bases, there was a span of 14 bases. CDR1 and CDR2 (germline): SGHTA, FQGNSA. CDR3 length equals 14 residues. Here the CDR3 reads CASTSRQENYGYTF. The CDR3 DNA reads as TGTGCCAGCACCTCCAGGCAGGAAAACTATGGCTACACCTTC.

This clone was seen more than once but under ten times. The V call is TRBV19, the J call TRBJ1-3, with 7 bases lining up with TRBD1. With V trimmed by 5 bases and J by 8 bases, 9 bases remained unmatched. This CDR3 is 14 amino acids long. CDR1 and CDR2 from the germline V gene are LNHDA and SQIVND (reference sequence). CDR3 in amino acids: CASSLSNQGDTIYF. CDR3 in DNA: TGTGCCAGTAGTTTATCCAATCAGGGGGACACCATATATTTT.

The CDR3 nucleotides are TGTGCCAGTAGTAAAAACACCGACAATGAGCAGTTCTTC. Its translation: CASSKNTDNEQFF. The gene calls are TRBV19 and TRBJ2-1; no reliable D call. Germline-derived CDR1 and CDR2 are LNHDA and SQIVND (reference sequence). The CDR3 runs to 13 residues. The germline V and J ends were trimmed by 4 bases and 5 bases, with 9 bases remaining between them.

The chain has TRBV30 and TRBJ1-6, with a possible D match to TRBD1 (5 bases). The CDR3 is 16 amino acids. V lost 0 bases and J lost 10, with 19 bases in between. Germline lookup yields CDR1 GTSNPN and CDR2 SVGIG (reference sequence). Written as DNA, the CDR3 is TGTGCCTGGAGTGTACTCTCGGAGGGGCCTGCATCACCCCTCCACTTT. Its protein product is CAWSVLSEGPASPLHF.

This clone was detected a few times. The chain joins TRBV7-2 to TRBJ1-6; 7 bases agree with TRBD1. J gave up 7 bases and V 3 bases, and 3 bases lay outside the gene matches. CDR1 is SGHTA, CDR2 FQGNSA, per germline. There are 14 residues in the CDR3. The CDR3 DNA sequence: TGTGCCAGCAGCTTCGGGACAGCAAATTCACCCCTCCACTTT. Translated: CASSFGTANSPLHF.

The chain joins TRBV18 to TRBJ2-1, with TRBD1 as a possible D gene (5 bases). V was pared by 5 bases and J by 8 bases, with 10 bases between. The CDR3 is 12 amino acids. Germline V gives CDR1 KGHSH, CDR2 LQKENI. CDR3: CASSDQGYEQFF. The CDR3 nucleotides are TGTGCCAGCTCAGACCAGGGATATGAGCAGTTCTTC. Looking up the rest from reference TRBV18 and TRBJ2-1 gives the full variable domain: NAGVMQNPRHLVRRRGQEARLRCSPMKGHSHVYWYRQLPEEGLKFMVYLQKENIIDESGMPKERFSAEFPKEGPSILRIQQVVRGDSAAYFCASSDQGYEQFFGPGTRLTVL.

The V call is TRBV10-3, the J call TRBJ2-7, with D possibly being TRBD1 (5 bases). Germline V lookup: CDR1 ENHRY, CDR2 SYGVKD. Trimming left V 5 bases short and J 4 bases short, with 39 bases between. The CDR3 spans 22 residues. The CDR3 DNA sequence: TGTGCCATCAGTCAAAAACCACGAGGCCGTCTTGGTGACCCGGACAACTTATACGAGCAGTACGTC. Residues: CAISQKPRGRLGDPDNLYEQYV.

V usage is TRBV5-1 and J usage is TRBJ1-2; TRBD1 is a possible D gene (6 bases). CDR1 is SGHRS and CDR2 is YFSETQ in the germline V gene. V was shortened by 4 bases and J by 2 bases, with 9 bases between the two germline ends. The CDR3 length is 13 residues. CDR3 DNA: TGCGCCAGCAGCCAGACAGGAAACTATGGCTACACCTTC. It yields the protein CASSQTGNYGYTF.

The J gene is TRBJ2-7, the V gene TRBV5-4; D remains ambiguous. V lost 0 bases, J lost 8 bases, and 12 bases lay in between. The CDR3 spans 13 residues. CDR1 and CDR2 from the germline V gene are SGHNT and YYREEE (reference sequence). DNA for the CDR3: TGTGCCAGCAGCTTGGCGGAGTCCTCTAAGCAGTACTTC. Translated, it gives CASSLAESSKQYF.

The chain links TRBV14 to TRBJ1-1, with D perhaps TRBD1 (5 bases). The ends were cut back, 1 base at V and 8 bases at J, with 11 bases in the middle. Germline assignment: CDR1 SGHDN and CDR2 FVKESK. The CDR3 length is 13 residues. CDR3: CASSQVTGGEAFF. CDR3 nucleotides: TGTGCCAGCAGCCAAGTTACGGGGGGAGAAGCTTTCTTT.

CDR3 loop: CASSTGGRRALHF. Here the CDR3 DNA reads TGTGCCAGCAGTACAGGGGGCCGGCGGGCCCTCCACTTT. The gene calls are TRBV6-5 and TRBJ1-6, with 9 positions matching TRBD1. The CDR3 runs to 13 residues. J lost 14 bases, V lost 5 bases, and 7 bases had no gene match. CDR1 is MNHEY and CDR2 is SVGAGI in the germline V gene.

The chain joins TRBV5-6 to TRBJ2-2; 7 nucleotides match TRBD2. CDR3 length: 14 amino acids. V lost 1 base and J lost 6; bases outside the gene matches: 3. Germline V gives CDR1 SGHDT, CDR2 YYEEEE. For the CDR3, the DNA is TGTGCCAGCAGCTTGCGGGGGGTCGCCGGGGAGCTGTTTTTT. Its translation is CASSLRGVAGELFF.

V gene TRBV4-3 combines with J gene TRBJ2-1; 8 bases match TRBD2. Losses at the gene ends were 5 bases for V and 6 bases for J; bases not matched to a gene: 6. CDR3 length: 14 residues. The germline gives CDR1 LGHNA, CDR2 YSLEER. CDR3 coding DNA: TGCGCCAGCAGCAAGGCGGGGGGCATCAATGAGCAGTTCTTC. It is translated as CASSKAGGINEQFF.

This chain connects TRBV2 to TRBJ1-2, with 7 bases matching TRBD1. CDR1 is SNHLY and CDR2 is FYNNEI in the germline V gene. Trimming removed 6 bases from V and 7 bases from J; junction bases left unmatched: 14. This CDR3 contains 15 residues. The CDR3 sequence is CASSRKTGQMAGYTF. DNA of the CDR3: TGTGCCAGCAGCCGGAAAACGGGACAGATGGCTGGCTACACCTTC.

This clone was counted once. CDR3 amino acids: CASSYSVGGDGYTF. The CDR3 DNA follows: TGTGCCAGCAGTTACTCCGTGGGGGGAGATGGCTACACCTTC. J is TRBJ1-2 and V is TRBV6-6; possibly TRBD1 for D (5 bases). The CDR3 sequence is 14 residues long. Trimming shortened V by 0 bases and J by 6 bases, and 11 bases separated the two germline ends. CDR1 and CDR2 from the germline V gene are MNHNY and SVGAGI (reference sequence).